A single sample gave rise to the 7 T cell receptor beta chains below, sequenced in a study of T-cell memory formation after mild COVID-19. TCRdb itself ran the 5' RACE reads through MiXCR, one entry per CDR3 protein. The data show about 270,000 distinct CDR3 sequences, about a sixth seen once. Sequencing was performed on PBMCs or a T cell subset sorted from them (not recorded which). Every receptor here comes from a man younger than 35 who had mild COVID-19 (a few samples of this study predate the infection). Cell type and time point are not known.

The gene calls are TRBV9 and TRBJ2-3, with TRBD2 matching over 11 bases. The CDR3 length is 17 residues. Germline V gene lookup returns CDR1 SGDLS and CDR2 YYNGEE. The trim removed 0 bases at V and 2 bases at J, leaving 5 bases unmatched. CDR3 region: CASSVDLAGGPTDTQYF. Written as DNA, the CDR3 is TGTGCCAGCAGCGTAGACCTAGCGGGGGGCCCCACAGATACGCAGTATTTT.

This clonotype was detected many times. This chain joins TRBV7-9 and TRBJ2-1; no clear D. The germline CDR1 and CDR2 sequences are SEHNR and FQNEAQ (reference sequence). The ends were cut back, 3 bases at V and 7 bases at J, with 16 bases in the middle. The CDR3 has 15 amino acids. CDR3 in amino acids: CASSFPPRLGNEQFF. CDR3 nucleotides: TGTGCCAGCAGCTTCCCGCCCCGGTTGGGAAATGAGCAGTTCTTC. Using reference TRBV7-9 and TRBJ2-1 for the parts outside the CDR3, the full variable domain is DTGVSQNPRHKITKRGQNVTFRCDPISEHNRLYWYRQTLGQGPEFLTYFQNEAQLEKSRLLSDRFSAERPKGSFSTLEIQRTEQGDSAMYLCASSFPPRLGNEQFFGPGTRLTVL.

CDR3 nucleotide sequence: TGTGCCAGCAGCTTAGATAAGTGGGGACAAGAGACCCAGTACTTC. This gives the protein CASSLDKWGQETQYF. The J gene is TRBJ2-5, the V gene TRBV11-2; the D is unclear. The CDR3 length is 15 residues. V was cut by 0 bases and J by 2 bases, with 10 bases left in between. Germline V lookup: CDR1 SGHAT, CDR2 FQNNGV.

This clonotype was observed a handful of times. The rearrangement links TRBV6-5 to TRBJ2-7; TRBD1 matches at 7 bases. V dropped 5 bases and J dropped 1; count of bases not matched to a gene: 5. CDR3 length equals 14 residues. Germline CDR1 MNHEY, CDR2 SVGAGI. The CDR3 DNA is TGTGCCAGCAGTAAGCCGGGACAGTCCTACGAGCAGTACTTC. This translates into CASSKPGQSYEQYF.

The gene calls are TRBV27 and TRBJ2-7; D not certain. This CDR3 comprises 14 residues. The V gene lost 6 bases and the J gene lost 0 bases, with 12 bases spanning the gap. Germline V gives CDR1 MNHEY, CDR2 SMNVEV (reference sequence). The DNA of the CDR3 is TGTGCCAGCAGGATAACTTTTAGCTCCTACGAGCAGTACGTC. Protein product: CASRITFSSYEQYV.

CDR3 in DNA: TGTGCCAGCAGTTACGTCCAGGGCACGACTAATGAAAAACTGTTTTTT. It is translated as CASSYVQGTTNEKLFF. V is TRBV6-6 and J is TRBJ1-4; D may be TRBD1 (5 bases). CDR1 MNHNY and CDR2 SVGAGI come from the germline V gene (reference sequence). Trimming took off 2 bases at V and 2 bases at J, with 12 bases between the two ends. The CDR3 covers 16 residues.

This rearrangement joins TRBV29-1 to TRBJ1-1; D is uncertain. Germline assignment: CDR1 SQVTM and CDR2 ANQGSEA. The CDR3 sequence is 11 residues long. V lost 6 bases to trimming and J lost 1 base, with 6 bases between them. CDR3 in amino acids: CSVRENTEAFF. In DNA form, the CDR3 reads TGCAGCGTCCGAGAGAACACTGAAGCTTTCTTT.